The clone carrying this T cell receptor (beta chain) has a single count. Germline V CDR1 and CDR2: LGHDT, YNNKEL (reference sequence). The CDR3 runs 15 residues. Trimming took 4 bases from V and 10 from J, leaving 17 bases between them. RNA amounts of about 0.45 to 1 ug underwent reverse transcription with random hexamers. Via MiXCR, TCRdb re-called the immunoSEQ multiplex PCR reads, giving one row per CDR3 protein. The sample lists over 130,000 distinct CDR3 sequences, 85% to 95% seen once, with over 0.1% in the top ten. This record comes from a study of CD8 T cells in Susac syndrome. Included as multiple sclerosis controls were treatment-naive patients who had stable or active relapsing-remitting disease. The TEMRA cells underwent FACS enrichment, while the CD8+ and CD4+ T cells underwent negative isolation.

The specimen was CD4+ T cells from PBMCs. The genes are TRBV3-1 and TRBJ1-6; D not resolved. The clonotype originates from a human donor with multiple sclerosis. In nucleotides, the CDR3 is TGTGCCAGCAGCCCGCCCTCGGTTTCCAGATCACCCCTCCACTTT. Translated: CASSPPSVSRSPLHF.